This TCR beta chain was found in a study of CD8 T cells in Susac syndrome. Study-level points and caveats: The study recognized that the number of individuals in its TCR sequencing and HLA analysis was relatively small.

With respect to this clonotype: Its target is not known.

The RNA input was 0.5 to 1 ug, and it was reverse transcribed with random hexamers. TCRdb ran MiXCR on the immunoSEQ multiplex PCR reads and lists one entry per CDR3 protein. The sample consists of about 150,000 distinct CDR3 sequences, approximately 93% of them appearing once. CD8+ and CD4+ T cells from blood underwent TCR beta sequencing, which was carried out in a high-throughput format. The clonotype comes from a human donor with multiple sclerosis. Specimen: CD4+ T cells from PBMCs.

The chain's CDR3 is CAWSVSGEVTDTQYF. Written as DNA, the CDR3 is TGTGCCTGGAGTGTTTCTGGAGAGGTCACAGATACGCAGTATTTT. The V gene is TRBV30, the J gene TRBJ2-3, with D hard to call. Trimming took 0 bases from V and 2 from J, leaving 12 bases between them. Germline CDR1 reads GTSNPN; CDR2 reads SVGIG (reference sequence). The CDR3 loop spans 15 amino acids.